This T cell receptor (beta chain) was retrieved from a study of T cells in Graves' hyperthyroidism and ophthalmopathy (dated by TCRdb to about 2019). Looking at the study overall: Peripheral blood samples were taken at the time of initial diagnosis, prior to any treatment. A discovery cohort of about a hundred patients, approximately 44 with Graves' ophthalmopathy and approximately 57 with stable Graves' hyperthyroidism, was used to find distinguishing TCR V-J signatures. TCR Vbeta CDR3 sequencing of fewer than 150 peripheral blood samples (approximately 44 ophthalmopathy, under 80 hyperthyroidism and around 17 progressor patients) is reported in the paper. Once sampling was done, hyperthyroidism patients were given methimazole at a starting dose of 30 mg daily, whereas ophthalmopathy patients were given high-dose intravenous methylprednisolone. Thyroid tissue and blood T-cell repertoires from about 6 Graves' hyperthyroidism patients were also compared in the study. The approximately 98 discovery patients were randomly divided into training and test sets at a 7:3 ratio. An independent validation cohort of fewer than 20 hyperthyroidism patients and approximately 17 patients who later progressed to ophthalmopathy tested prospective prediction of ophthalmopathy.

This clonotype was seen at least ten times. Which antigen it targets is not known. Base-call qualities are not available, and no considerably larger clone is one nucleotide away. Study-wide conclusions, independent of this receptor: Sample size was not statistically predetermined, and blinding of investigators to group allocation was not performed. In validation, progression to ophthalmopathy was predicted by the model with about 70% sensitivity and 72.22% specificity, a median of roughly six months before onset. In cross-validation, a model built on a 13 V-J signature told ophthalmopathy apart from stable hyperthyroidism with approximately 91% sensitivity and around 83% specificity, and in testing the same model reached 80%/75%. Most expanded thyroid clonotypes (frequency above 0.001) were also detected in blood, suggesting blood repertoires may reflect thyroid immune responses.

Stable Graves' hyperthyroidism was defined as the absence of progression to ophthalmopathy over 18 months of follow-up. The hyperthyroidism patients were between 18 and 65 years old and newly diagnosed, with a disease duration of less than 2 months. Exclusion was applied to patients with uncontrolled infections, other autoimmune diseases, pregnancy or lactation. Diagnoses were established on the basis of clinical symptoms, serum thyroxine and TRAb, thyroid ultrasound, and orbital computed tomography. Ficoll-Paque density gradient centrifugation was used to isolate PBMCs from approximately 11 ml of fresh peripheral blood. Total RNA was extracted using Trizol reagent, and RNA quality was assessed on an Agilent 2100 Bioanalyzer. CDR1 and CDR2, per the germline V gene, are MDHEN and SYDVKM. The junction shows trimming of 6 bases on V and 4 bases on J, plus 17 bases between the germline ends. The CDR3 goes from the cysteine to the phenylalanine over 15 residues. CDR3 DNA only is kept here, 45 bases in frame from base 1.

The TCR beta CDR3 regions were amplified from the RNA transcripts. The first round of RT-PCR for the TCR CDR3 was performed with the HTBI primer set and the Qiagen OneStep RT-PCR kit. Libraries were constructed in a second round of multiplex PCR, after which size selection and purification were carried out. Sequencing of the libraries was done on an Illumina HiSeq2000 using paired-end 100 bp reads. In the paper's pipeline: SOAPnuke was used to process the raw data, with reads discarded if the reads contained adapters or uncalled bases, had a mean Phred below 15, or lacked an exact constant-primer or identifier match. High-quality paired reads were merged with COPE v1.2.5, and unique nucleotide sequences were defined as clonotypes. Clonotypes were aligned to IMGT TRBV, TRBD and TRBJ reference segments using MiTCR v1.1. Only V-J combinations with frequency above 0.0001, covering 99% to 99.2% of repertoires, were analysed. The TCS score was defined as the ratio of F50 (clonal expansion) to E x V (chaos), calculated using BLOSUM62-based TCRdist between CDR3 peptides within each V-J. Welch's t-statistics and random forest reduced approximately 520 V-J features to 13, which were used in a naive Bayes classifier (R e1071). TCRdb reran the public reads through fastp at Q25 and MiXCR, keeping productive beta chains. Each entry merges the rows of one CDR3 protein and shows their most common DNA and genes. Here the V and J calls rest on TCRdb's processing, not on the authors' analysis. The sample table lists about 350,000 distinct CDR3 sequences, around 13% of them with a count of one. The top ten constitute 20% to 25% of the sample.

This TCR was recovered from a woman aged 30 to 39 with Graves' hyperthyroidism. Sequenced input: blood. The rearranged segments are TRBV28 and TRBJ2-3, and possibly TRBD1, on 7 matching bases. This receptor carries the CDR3 CASSRETGFADTQYF. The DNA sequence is TGTGCCAGCAGCCGGGAGACAGGGTTTGCAGATACGCAGTATTTT.